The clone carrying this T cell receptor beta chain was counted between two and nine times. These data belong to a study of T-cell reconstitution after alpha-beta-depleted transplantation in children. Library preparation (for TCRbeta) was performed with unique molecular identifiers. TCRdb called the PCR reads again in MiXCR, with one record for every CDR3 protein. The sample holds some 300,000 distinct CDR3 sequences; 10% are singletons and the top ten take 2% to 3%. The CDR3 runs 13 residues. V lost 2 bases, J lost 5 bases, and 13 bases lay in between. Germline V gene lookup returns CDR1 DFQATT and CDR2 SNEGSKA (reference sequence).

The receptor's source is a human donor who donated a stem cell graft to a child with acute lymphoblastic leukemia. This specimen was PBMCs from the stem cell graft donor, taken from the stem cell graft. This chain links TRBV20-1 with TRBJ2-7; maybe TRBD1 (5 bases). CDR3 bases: TGCAGTGCTAGATTCAGGGCATATAACGAGCAGTACTTC. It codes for CSARFRAYNEQYF.